This T cell receptor beta chain is from a study of cytomegalovirus exposure and HLA in healthy donors. V lost 7 bases and J lost 1; bases outside the gene matches: 4. There are 14 residues in the CDR3. CDR1 and CDR2 from the germline V gene are SNHLY and FYNNEI. PCR was performed using 60 Vbeta and 13 Jbeta primers. Method: immunoSEQ multiplex PCR; TCRdb's copy keeps in-frame clones and lacks some. The listing records about 72,000 clones. This rearrangement joins TRBV2 to TRBJ1-1; the match to TRBD1 covers 9 bases. Sequencing was carried out using PBMCs. The sequence derives from a middle-aged woman in good health and CMV-seropositive. CDR3 in amino acids: CASTETGGNTEAFF. The CDR3 DNA reads TGTGCCAGCACCGAGACAGGGGGGAACACTGAAGCTTTCTTT.